This T cell receptor beta chain was sequenced in a study of cytomegalovirus exposure and HLA in healthy donors. The study ran its PCR with 60 Vbeta and 13 Jbeta primers. Profiling relied on immunoSEQ multiplex PCR, and the TCRdb table lists in-frame clones only, not all of them. The sample has around 88,000 clones; over 70% are singletons. V gave up 4 bases and J gave up 2 bases; unmatched junction bases: 14. The germline gives CDR1 LNHDA, CDR2 SQIVND (reference sequence). This CDR3 spans 18 amino acids. Sequenced input: PBMCs. V and J are TRBV19 and TRBJ2-3; 8 bases are a match to TRBD2. The source is a man aged 50-60 years in good health and CMV-seropositive. The DNA of the CDR3 is TGTGCCAGTAGTACCGCCCGTTGGGGCGGGGGGTTCACAGATACGCAGTATTTT. Its protein is CASSTARWGGGFTDTQYF.